The TCR beta chain under discussion was sequenced for a study of control samples from healthy donors and cancer patients. Assay: immunoSEQ multiplex PCR; the TCRdb copy retains only in-frame clones and omits some. The sample comprises about 100,000 clones, about 90% of which are singletons, and more than 15% rests with the top ten. This CDR3 contains 16 residues. Per germline, CDR1 MNHEY and CDR2 SMNVEV (reference sequence). The V gene lost 4 bases and the J gene lost 5 bases, with 17 bases spanning the gap. The sample was blood. This chain uses TRBV27 with TRBJ2-2; D not certain. The receptor was isolated from a woman aged 45-65 years in good health. The DNA for the CDR3 is TGTGCCAGCAGTTCCAGGCTTTCCAGGATAACCGGGGAGCTGTTTTTT. This encodes CASSSRLSRITGELFF.